This TCR beta chain came from a study of blood T cell repertoires in COVID-19. Study summary: In each case, the material was cDNA or gDNA derived from T cells, B-cell-depleted T cells, or PBMCs.

Some clones are missing from TCRdb's copy, which holds only in-frame ones; the method was immunoSEQ multiplex PCR. The sample comprises 140,000 to 150,000 clones, around 90% of which are singletons, and over 4% rests with the top ten. Clinical history reported by participants formed the basis on which cohorts were assigned. During the 2 weeks before they entered the study, exposed participants had met someone with a PCR-confirmed or clinician-diagnosed COVID-19 case. Trimming at V came to 3 bases and at J to 0 bases, leaving 0 bases not matched to a gene. The length of the CDR3 is 14 residues. From germline, CDR1 is SGHDN and CDR2 FVKESK.

What was sequenced was PBMCs or T cells enriched from blood (not recorded which). The chain links TRBV14 to TRBJ2-7; 9 bases agree with TRBD1. The receptor comes from a woman aged 40 to 49 who had been exposed to COVID-19. The CDR3 spells CASSQGQGSYEQYF. The CDR3 bases are TGTGCCAGCAGCCAGGGACAGGGCTCCTACGAGCAGTACTTC.